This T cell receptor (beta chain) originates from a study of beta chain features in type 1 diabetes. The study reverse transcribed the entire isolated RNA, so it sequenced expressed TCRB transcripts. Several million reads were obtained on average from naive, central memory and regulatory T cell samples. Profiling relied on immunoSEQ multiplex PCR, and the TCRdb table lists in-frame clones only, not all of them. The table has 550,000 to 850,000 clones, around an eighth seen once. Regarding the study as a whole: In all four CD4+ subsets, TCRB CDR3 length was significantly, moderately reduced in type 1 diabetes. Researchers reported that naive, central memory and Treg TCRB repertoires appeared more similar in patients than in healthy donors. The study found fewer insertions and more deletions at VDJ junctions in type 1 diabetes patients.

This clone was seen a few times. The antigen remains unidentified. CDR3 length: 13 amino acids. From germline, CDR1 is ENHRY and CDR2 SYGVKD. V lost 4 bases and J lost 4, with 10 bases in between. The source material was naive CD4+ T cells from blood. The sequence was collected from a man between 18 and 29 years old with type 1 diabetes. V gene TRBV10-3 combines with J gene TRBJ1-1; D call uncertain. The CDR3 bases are TGTGCCATCAGTGGTAGTGATTTCACTGAAGCTTTCTTT. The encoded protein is CAISGSDFTEAFF.